This TCR beta chain was found in a study of cytomegalovirus exposure and HLA in healthy donors. The study, taken as a whole, reports: The sole available immune exposure information was CMV serostatus. It was likely that a cluster of highly shared sequence variants was a sequencing artifact. Rarity characterized most TCR sequences, yet some public TCRs appeared in many donors. Published work reported that the classifier diagnosed cytomegalovirus status with high specificity and sensitivity.

Worth noting for this clone: The antigen is undetermined.

The V gene's germline CDR1 is SNHLY and CDR2 FYNNEI. The CDR3 extends over 13 amino acids. Vbeta (60) and Jbeta (13) primers were used in the PCR. Some clones are missing from TCRdb's copy, which holds only in-frame ones; the method was immunoSEQ multiplex PCR. The sample has about 200,000 clones, roughly 83% seen once; the top ten hold around 0.38%. The clonotype was recovered from a male donor in good health and CMV-seropositive. Sequencing used PBMCs. V and J are TRBV2 and TRBJ1-1; D is perhaps TRBD1 (6 bases). DNA of the CDR3: TGTGCGGGGGCAGGGACTACGAACACTGAAGCTTTCTTT. Protein product: CAGAGTTNTEAFF.